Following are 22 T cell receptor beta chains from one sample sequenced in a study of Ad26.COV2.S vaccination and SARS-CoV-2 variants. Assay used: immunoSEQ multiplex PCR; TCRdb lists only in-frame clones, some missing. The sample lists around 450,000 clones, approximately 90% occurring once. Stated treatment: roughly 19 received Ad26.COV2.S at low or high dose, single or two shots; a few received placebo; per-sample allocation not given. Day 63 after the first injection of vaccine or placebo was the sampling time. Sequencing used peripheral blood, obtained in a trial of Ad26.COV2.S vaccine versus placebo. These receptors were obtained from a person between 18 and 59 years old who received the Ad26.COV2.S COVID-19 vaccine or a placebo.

The CDR3 DNA sequence: TGCGCCAGCAGCTCCGGGACTAGCGTTACCTACGAGCAGTACTTC. Protein sequence: CASSSGTSVTYEQYF. The chain links TRBV5-1 to TRBJ2-7; 10 bases agree with TRBD2. The CDR3 is 15 residues long. The J segment lost 2 bases and the V segment lost 3 bases, leaving 5 bases of the junction unmatched. Per germline, CDR1 SGHRS and CDR2 YFSETQ. The variable domain in full, with the rest retrieved from reference TRBV5-1 and TRBJ2-7, is KAGVTQTPRYLIKTRGQQVTLSCSPISGHRSVSWYQQTPGQGLQFLFEYFSETQRNKGNFPGRFSGRQFSNSRSEMNVSTLELGDSALYLCASSSGTSVTYEQYFGPGTRLTVT.

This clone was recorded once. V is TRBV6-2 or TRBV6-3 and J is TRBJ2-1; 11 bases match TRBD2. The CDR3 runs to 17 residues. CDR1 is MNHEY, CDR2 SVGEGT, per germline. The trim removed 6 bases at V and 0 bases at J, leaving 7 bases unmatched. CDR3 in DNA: TGTGCCAGCAGCCATCCGGGACTAGCGGTCTCCTACAATGAGCAGTTCTTC. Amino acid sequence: CASSHPGLAVSYNEQFF.

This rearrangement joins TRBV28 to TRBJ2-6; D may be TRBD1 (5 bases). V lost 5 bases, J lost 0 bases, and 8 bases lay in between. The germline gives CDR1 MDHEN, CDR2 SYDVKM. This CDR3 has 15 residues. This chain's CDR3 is CASSIGVSGANVLTF. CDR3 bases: TGTGCCAGCAGTATAGGGGTCTCTGGGGCCAACGTCCTGACTTTC.

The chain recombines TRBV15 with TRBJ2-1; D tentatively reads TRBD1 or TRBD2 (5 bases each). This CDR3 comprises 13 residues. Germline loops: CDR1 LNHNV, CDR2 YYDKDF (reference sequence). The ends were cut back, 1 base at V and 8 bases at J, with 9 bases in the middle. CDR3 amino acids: CATSRVRGYEQFF. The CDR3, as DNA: TGTGCCACCAGCAGAGTTCGGGGCTATGAGCAGTTCTTC.

The CDR3 DNA follows: TGCGCCAGCAGCCCATCGACAGGGATTAATGAAAAACTGTTTTTT. This gives the protein CASSPSTGINEKLFF. The V and J genes are TRBV5-1 and TRBJ1-4; 7 bases agree with TRBD1. Germline-derived CDR1 and CDR2 are SGHRS and YFSETQ. The CDR3 is made up of 15 amino acids. With V trimmed by 4 bases and J by 4 bases, 7 bases remained unmatched.

The CDR3 reads CASSETGGYGYTF. CDR3 in DNA: TGTGCCAGCAGTGAGACAGGTGGTTATGGCTACACCTTC. The rearrangement links TRBV6-1 to TRBJ1-2; the D gene is possibly TRBD1 (6 bases). The germline V gene encodes CDR1 MNHNS and CDR2 SASEGT. Deletions cut 3 bases from V and 5 bases from J, with 10 bases between. CDR3 size: 13 residues.

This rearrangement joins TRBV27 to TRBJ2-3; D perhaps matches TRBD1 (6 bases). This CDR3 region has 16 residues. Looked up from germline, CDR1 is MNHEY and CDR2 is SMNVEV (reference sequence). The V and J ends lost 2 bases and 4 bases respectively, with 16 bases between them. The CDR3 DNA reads TGTGCCAGCAGTTTACAGGGGCCAGGGCCCCCAGATACGCAGTATTTT. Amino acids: CASSLQGPGPPDTQYF.

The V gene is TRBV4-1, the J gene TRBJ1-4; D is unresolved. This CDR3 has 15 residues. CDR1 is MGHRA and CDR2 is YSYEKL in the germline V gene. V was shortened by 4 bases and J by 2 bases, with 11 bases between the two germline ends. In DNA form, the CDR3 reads TGCGCCAGCAGCCGGACCCTGGGGACTAATGAAAAACTGTTTTTT. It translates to CASSRTLGTNEKLFF.

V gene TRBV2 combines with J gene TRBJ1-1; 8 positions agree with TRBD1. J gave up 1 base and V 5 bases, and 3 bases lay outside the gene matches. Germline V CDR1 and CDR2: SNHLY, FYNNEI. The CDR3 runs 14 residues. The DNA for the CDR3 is TGTGCCAGCAGTAGAACAGGGGGGAACACTGAAGCTTTCTTT. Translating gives CASSRTGGNTEAFF. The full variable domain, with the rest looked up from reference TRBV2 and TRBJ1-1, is EPEVTQTPSHQVTQMGQEVILRCVPISNHLYFYWYRQILGQKVEFLVSFYNNEISEKSEIFDDQFSVERPDGSNFTLKIRSTKLEDSAMYFCASSRTGGNTEAFFGQGTRLTVV.

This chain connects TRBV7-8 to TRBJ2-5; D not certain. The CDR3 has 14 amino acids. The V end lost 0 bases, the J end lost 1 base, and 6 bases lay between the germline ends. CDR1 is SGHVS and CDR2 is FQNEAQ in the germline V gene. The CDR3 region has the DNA TGTGCCAGCAGCTTAGCAGGGCTCCAAGAGACCCAGTACTTC. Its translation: CASSLAGLQETQYF.

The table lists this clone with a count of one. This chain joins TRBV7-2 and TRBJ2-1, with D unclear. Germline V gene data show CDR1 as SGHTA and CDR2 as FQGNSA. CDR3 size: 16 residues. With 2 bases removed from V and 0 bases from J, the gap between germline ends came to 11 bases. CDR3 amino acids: CASSLNRRSSYNEQFF. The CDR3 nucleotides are TGTGCCAGCAGCTTAAATCGGAGAAGCTCCTACAATGAGCAGTTCTTC.

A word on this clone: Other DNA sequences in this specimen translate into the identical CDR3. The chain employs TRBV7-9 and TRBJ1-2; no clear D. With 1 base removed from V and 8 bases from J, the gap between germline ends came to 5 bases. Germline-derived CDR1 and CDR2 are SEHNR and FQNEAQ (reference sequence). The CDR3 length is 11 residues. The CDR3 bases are TGTGCCAGCAGCTTAGGGGGAGGCTACACCTTC. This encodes CASSLGGGYTF.

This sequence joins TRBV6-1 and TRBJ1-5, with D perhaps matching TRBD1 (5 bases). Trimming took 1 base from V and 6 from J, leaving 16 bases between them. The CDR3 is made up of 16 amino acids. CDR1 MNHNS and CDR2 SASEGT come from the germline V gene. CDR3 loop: CASSEGLVRGVQPQHF. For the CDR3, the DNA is TGTGCCAGCAGTGAAGGCCTTGTGAGGGGAGTTCAGCCCCAGCATTTT.

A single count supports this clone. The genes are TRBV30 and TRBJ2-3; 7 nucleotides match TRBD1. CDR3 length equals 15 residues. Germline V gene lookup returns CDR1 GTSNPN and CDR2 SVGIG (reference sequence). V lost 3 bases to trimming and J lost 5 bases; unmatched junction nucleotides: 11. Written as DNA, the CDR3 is TGTGCCTGGAGAGGGGGCAGGGTCAATAAAGATACGCAGTATTTT. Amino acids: CAWRGGRVNKDTQYF.

CDR3 loop: CASSPGEWATEAFF. The CDR3, as DNA: TGTGCCAGCAGCCCAGGGGAGTGGGCCACTGAAGCTTTCTTT. The chain carries TRBV3-1 (or the pseudogene TRBV3-2) and TRBJ1-1; tentatively, D is TRBD1 (6 bases). CDR3 length: 14 residues. Germline lookup yields CDR1 LGHDT and CDR2 YNNKEL (reference sequence). Trimming pared 4 bases from V and 4 bases from J, leaving 13 bases between.

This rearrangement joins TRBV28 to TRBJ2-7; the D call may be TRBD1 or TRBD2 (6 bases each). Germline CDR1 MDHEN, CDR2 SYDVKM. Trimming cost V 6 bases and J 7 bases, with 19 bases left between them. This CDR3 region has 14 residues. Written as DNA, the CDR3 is TGTGCCAGCAGCCTCAACTGGGGGGCTTATGAGCAGTACTTC. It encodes CASSLNWGAYEQYF.

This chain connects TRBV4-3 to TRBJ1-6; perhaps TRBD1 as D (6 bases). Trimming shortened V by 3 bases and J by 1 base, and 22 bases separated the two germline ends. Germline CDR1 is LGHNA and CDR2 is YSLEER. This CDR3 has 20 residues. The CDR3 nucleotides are TGCGCCAGCAGCCACCGCGGGTGGGGGCCTGAGGTATCCTATAATTCACCCCTCCACTTT. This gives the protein CASSHRGWGPEVSYNSPLHF.

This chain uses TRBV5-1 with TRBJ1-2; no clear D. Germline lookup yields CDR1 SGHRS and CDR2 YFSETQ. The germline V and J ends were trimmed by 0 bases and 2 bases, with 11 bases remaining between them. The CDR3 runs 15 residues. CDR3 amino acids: CASSLATSSNYGYTF. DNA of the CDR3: TGCGCCAGCAGCTTGGCCACCAGTTCAAACTATGGCTACACCTTC.

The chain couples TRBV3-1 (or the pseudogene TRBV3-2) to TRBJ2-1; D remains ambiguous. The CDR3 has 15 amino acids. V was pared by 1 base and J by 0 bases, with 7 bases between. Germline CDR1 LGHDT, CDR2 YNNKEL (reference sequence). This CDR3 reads CASSQGVSSYNEQFF. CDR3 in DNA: TGTGCCAGCAGCCAAGGAGTTAGCTCCTACAATGAGCAGTTCTTC.

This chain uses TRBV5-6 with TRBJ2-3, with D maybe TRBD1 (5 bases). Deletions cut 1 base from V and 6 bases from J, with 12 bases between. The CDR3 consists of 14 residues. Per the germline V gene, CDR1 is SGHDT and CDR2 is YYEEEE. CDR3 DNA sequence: TGTGCCAGCAGCTTGTATGGGGCAGGGGATACGCAGTATTTT. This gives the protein CASSLYGAGDTQYF.

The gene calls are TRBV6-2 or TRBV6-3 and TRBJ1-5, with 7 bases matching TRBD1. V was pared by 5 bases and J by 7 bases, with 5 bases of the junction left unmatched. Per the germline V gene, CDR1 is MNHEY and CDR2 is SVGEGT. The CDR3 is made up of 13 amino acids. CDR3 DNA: TGTGCCAGCAGTCAACAGGGGTACCAGCCCCAGCATTTT. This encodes CASSQQGYQPQHF.

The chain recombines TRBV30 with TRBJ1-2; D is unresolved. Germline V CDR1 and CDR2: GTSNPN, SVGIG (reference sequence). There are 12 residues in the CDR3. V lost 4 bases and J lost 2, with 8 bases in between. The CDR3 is CAWIGMNYGYTF. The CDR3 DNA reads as TGTGCCTGGATCGGGATGAACTATGGCTACACCTTC.